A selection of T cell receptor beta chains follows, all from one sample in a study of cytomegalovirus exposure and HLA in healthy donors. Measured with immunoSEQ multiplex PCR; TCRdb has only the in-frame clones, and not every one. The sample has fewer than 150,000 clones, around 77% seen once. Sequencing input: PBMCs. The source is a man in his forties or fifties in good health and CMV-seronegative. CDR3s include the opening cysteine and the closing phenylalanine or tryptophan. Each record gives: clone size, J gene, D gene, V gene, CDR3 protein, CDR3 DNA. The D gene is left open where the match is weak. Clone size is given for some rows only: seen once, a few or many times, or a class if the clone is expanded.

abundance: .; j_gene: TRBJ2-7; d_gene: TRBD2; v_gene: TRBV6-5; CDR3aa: CASSNPGGYEQYF; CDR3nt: TGTGCCAGCAGTAACCCGGGGGGCTACGAGCAGTACTTC
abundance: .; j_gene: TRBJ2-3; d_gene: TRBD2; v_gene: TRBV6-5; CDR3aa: CASSYSAGTSTDTQYF; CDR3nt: TGTGCCAGCAGTTACTCAGCGGGAACTAGCACAGATACGCAGTATTTT
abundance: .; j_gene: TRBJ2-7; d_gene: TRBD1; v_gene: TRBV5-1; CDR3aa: CASSVRQGHEQYF; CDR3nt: TGCGCCAGCAGCGTAAGACAGGGCCACGAGCAGTACTTC
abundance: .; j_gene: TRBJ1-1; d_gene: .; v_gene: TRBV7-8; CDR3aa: CASSLGVSSNTEAFF; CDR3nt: TGTGCCAGCAGCTTAGGTGTGAGTTCGAACACTGAAGCTTTCTTT
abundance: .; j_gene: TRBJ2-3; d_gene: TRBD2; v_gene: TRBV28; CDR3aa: CASSPGLAAPSQYF; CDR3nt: TGTGCCAGCAGCCCCGGACTAGCGGCCCCATCGCAGTATTTT
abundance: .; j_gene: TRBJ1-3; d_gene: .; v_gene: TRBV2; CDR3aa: CASSGGAGNTIYF; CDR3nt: TGTGCCAGCAGTGGCGGGGCTGGAAACACCATATATTTT
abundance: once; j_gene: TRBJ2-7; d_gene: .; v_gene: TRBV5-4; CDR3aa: CASRVEGGPYEQYF; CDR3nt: TGTGCCAGCAGGGTGGAGGGCGGACCCTACGAGCAGTACTTC
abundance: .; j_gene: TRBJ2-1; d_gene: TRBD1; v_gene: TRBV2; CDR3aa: CASSEALSGQEEFF; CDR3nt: TGTGCCAGCAGTGAAGCGCTTTCAGGACAGGAAGAGTTCTTC
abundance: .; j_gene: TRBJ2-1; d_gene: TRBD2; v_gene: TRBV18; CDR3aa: CASSPPTSGFDEQFF; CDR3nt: TGTGCCAGCTCACCACCCACTAGCGGGTTCGATGAGCAGTTCTTC
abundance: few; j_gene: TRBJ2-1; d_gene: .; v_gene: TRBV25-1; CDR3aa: CASSDPSRKGEQFF; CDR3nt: TGTGCCAGCAGTGATCCTAGCAGAAAGGGTGAGCAGTTCTTC
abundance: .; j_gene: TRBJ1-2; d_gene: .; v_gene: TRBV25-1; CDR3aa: CASSVSAGGYTF; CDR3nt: TGTGCCAGCAGTGTGTCAGCCGGGGGCTACACCTTC
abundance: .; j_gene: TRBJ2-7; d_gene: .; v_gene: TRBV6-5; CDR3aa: CASSYGQTYEQYF; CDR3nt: TGTGCCAGCAGTTACGGGCAGACCTACGAGCAGTACTTC
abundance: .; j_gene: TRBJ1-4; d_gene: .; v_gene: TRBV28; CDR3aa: CASRGARAVSTNEKLFF; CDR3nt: TGTGCCAGCAGGGGGGCCCGTGCGGTTTCAACTAATGAAAAACTGTTTTTT
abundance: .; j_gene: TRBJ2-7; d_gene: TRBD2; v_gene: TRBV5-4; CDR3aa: CASSLAGGKQSYEQYF; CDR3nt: TGTGCCAGCAGTCTGGCGGGGGGGAAGCAGTCCTACGAGCAGTACTTC
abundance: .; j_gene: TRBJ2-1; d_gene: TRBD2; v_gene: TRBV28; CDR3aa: CASLASGRDEQFF; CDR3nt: TGTGCCAGCCTGGCAAGCGGGAGGGATGAGCAGTTCTTC
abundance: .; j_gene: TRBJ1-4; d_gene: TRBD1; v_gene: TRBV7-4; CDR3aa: CASSFRTGTLPGEKLFF; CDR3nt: TGTGCCAGCAGCTTCAGGACAGGGACCCTCCCGGGTGAAAAACTGTTTTTT